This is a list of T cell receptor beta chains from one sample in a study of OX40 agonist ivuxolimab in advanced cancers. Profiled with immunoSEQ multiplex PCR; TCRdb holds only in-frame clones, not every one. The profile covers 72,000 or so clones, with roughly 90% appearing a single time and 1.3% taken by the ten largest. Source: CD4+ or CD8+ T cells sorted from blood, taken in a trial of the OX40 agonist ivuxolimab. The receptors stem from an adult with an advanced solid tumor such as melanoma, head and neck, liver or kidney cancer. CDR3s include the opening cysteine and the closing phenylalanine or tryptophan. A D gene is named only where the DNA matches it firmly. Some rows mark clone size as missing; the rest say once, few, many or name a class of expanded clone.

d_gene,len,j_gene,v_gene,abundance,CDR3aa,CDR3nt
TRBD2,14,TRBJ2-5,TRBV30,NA,CAWSYSGGRETQYF,TGTGCCTGGAGTTACAGCGGGGGCCGTGAGACCCAGTACTTC
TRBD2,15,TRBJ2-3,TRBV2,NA,CASMRASGGTDTQYF,TGTGCCAGCATGCGGGCTAGCGGTGGCACAGATACGCAGTATTTT
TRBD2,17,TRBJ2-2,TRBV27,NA,CASSLGLAGGGTGELFF,TGTGCCAGCAGTTTGGGACTAGCGGGGGGCGGCACCGGGGAGCTGTTTTTT
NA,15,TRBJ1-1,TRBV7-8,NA,CASSLLGGSNTEAFF,TGTGCCAGCAGCTTACTAGGGGGTTCGAACACTGAAGCTTTCTTT
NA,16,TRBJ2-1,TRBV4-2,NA,CASSQDPREVYNEQFF,TGTGCCAGCAGCCAAGATCCCCGGGAAGTCTACAATGAGCAGTTCTTC
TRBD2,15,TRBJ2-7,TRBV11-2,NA,CASSSLAGGAGEQYF,TGTGCCAGCAGCTCGTTAGCGGGAGGGGCTGGGGAGCAGTACTTC
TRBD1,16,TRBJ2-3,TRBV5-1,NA,CASRHVRQGLLDTQYF,TGCGCCAGCAGGCACGTAAGACAGGGGCTCCTAGATACGCAGTATTTT
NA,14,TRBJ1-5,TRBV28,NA,CASSPGGWSQPQHF,TGTGCCAGCAGCCCAGGAGGGTGGAGTCAGCCCCAGCATTTT
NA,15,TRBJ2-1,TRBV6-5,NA,CASSNHGGGAQEQFF,TGTGCCAGCAGCAATCATGGTGGAGGAGCCCAGGAGCAGTTCTTC
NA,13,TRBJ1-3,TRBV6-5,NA,CASSYGPGNTIYF,TGTGCCAGCAGTTACGGGCCTGGAAACACCATATATTTT
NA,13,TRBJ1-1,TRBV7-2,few,CASSLASPAEAFF,TGTGCCAGCAGCTTAGCGAGTCCAGCTGAAGCTTTCTTT
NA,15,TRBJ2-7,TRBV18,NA,CASSPPTAPGYEQYF,TGTGCCAGCTCACCACCCACGGCTCCTGGTTACGAGCAGTACTTC
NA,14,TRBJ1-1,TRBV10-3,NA,CAISESGRNTEAFF,TGTGCCATCAGTGAGTCGGGAAGGAACACTGAAGCTTTCTTT
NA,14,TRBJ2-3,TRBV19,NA,CASSPAGSTDTQYF,TGTGCCAGTAGTCCGGCCGGGAGCACAGATACGCAGTATTTT
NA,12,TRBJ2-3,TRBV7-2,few,CASSLDTDTQYF,TGTGCCAGCAGCTTAGACACAGATACGCAGTATTTT
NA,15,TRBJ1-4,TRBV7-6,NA,CASSSRRGWVEKLFF,TGTGCCAGCAGCTCCCGGCGGGGTTGGGTTGAAAAACTGTTTTTT
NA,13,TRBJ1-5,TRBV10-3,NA,CAISEGGDQPQHF,TGTGCCATCAGTGAGGGGGGCGATCAGCCCCAGCATTTT
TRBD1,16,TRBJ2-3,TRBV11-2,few,CASSLERTGTKDTQYF,TGTGCCAGCAGCTTAGAGCGGACAGGGACGAAAGATACGCAGTATTTT
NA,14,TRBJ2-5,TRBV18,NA,CASSPRSGLETQYF,TGTGCCAGCTCACCACGCTCGGGGTTGGAGACCCAGTACTTC
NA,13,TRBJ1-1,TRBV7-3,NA,CASSSGRATEAFF,TGTGCCAGCAGCTCAGGACGGGCCACTGAAGCTTTCTTT
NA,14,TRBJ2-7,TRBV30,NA,CAWTPGRPTYEQYF,TGTGCCTGGACCCCGGGACGGCCTACCTACGAGCAGTACTTC
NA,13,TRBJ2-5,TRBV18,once,CASSLRRGETQYF,TGTGCCAGCTCGCTACGGAGGGGGGAGACCCAGTACTTC
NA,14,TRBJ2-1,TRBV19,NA,CASSISGIANEQFF,TGTGCCAGTAGTATATCAGGGATTGCCAATGAGCAGTTCTTC
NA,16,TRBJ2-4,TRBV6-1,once,CASSEGKWGAKNIQYF,TGTGCCAGCAGTGAAGGCAAGTGGGGGGCCAAAAACATTCAGTACTTC
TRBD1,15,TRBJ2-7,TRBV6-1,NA,CASTPEDRVSYEQYF,TGTGCCAGCACCCCGGAGGACAGGGTGAGCTACGAGCAGTACTTC
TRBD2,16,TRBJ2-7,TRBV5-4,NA,CASSLMTGTIAYEQYF,TGTGCCAGCAGCTTAATGACCGGGACTATAGCCTACGAGCAGTACTTC
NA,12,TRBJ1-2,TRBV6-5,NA,CASSTDSYGYTF,TGTGCCAGCAGTACCGACAGCTATGGCTACACCTTC
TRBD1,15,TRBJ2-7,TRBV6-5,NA,CASSETGTGNYEQYF,TGTGCCAGCTCCGAAACCGGGACAGGGAACTACGAGCAGTACTTC
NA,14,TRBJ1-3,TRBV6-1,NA,CASSATFSGNTIYF,TGTGCCAGCAGTGCGACATTCTCTGGAAACACCATATATTTT
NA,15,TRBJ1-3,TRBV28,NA,CASSSGGTSGNTIYF,TGTGCCAGCAGTTCGGGGGGCACCTCTGGAAACACCATATATTTT
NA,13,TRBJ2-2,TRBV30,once,CAWSVQRTGELFF,TGTGCCTGGAGTGTACAAAGGACCGGGGAGCTGTTTTTT
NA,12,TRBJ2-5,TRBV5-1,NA,CASSPSGETQYF,TGCGCCAGCAGCCCGAGCGGTGAGACCCAGTACTTC
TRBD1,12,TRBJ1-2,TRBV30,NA,CASQGGGYGYTF,TGTGCCTCTCAGGGGGGCGGCTATGGCTACACCTTC
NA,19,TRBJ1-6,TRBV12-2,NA,CASRFLQGLFFFNNSPLHF,TGTGCAAGTCGCTTTTTACAGGGTCTATTCTTTTTCAATAATTCACCCCTCCACTTT
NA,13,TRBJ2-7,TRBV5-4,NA,CASSLGTQYEQYF,TGTGCCAGCAGCCTCGGGACGCAGTACGAGCAGTACTTC
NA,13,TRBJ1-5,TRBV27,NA,CASRRGGNQPQHF,TGTGCCAGCAGGCGGGGGGGCAATCAGCCCCAGCATTTT
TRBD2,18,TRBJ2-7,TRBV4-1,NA,CASSQDTKNSGRPYEQYF,TGCGCCAGCAGCCAAGATACTAAGAATAGCGGGCGCCCCTACGAGCAGTACTTC
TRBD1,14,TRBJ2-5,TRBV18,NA,CASSPTGDQETQYF,TGTGCCAGCTCACCAACAGGGGACCAAGAGACCCAGTACTTC
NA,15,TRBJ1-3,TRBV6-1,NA,CASKGLSFSGNTIYF,TGTGCCAGCAAGGGACTAAGCTTCTCTGGAAACACCATATATTTT
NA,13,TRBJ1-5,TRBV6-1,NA,CASTRQDYQPQHF,TGTGCCAGCACCCGGCAGGACTATCAGCCCCAGCATTTT
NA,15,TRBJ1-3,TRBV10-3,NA,CAISDSSGKGNTIYF,TGTGCCATCAGTGATTCATCCGGGAAGGGAAACACCATATATTTT
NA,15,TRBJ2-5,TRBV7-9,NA,CASSSQGSLEETQYF,TGTGCCAGCAGCTCACAGGGATCCTTGGAAGAGACCCAGTACTTC
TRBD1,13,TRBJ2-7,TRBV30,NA,CAWSGLTGEAQYF,TGTGCCTGGAGTGGCCTGACAGGGGAAGCGCAGTACTTC
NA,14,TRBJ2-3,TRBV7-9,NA,CASSLEGSTDTQYF,TGTGCCAGCAGCTTAGAGGGCAGCACAGATACGCAGTATTTT
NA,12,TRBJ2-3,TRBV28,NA,CASSLQTDTQYF,TGTGCCAGCAGTTTACAGACAGATACGCAGTATTTT
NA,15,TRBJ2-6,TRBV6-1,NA,CASRSEGAGANVLTF,TGTGCCAGCAGATCTGAGGGCGCCGGGGCCAACGTCCTGACTTTC
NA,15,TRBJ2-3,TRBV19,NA,CASSIRGLNTDTQYF,TGTGCCAGTAGTATACGGGGACTCAACACAGATACGCAGTATTTT
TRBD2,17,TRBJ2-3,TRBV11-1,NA,CASSQMRSGGSTDTQYF,TGTGCCAGCAGCCAAATGAGGAGCGGGGGGAGCACAGATACGCAGTATTTT
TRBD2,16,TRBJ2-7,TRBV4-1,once,CASSQALKLAGGEQYF,TGCGCCAGCAGCCAAGCGTTGAAGCTAGCGGGAGGCGAGCAGTACTTC
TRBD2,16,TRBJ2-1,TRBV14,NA,CASSPPSGTNYNEQFF,TGTGCCAGCAGCCCCCCATCGGGGACTAACTACAATGAGCAGTTCTTC
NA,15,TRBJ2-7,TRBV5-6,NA,CASSFFGQTSYEQYF,TGTGCCAGCAGCTTCTTTGGCCAAACCAGCTACGAGCAGTACTTC
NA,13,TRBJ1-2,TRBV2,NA,CASSEDRRYGYTF,TGTGCCAGCAGTGAAGACCGGCGATATGGCTACACCTTC
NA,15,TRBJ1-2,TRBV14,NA,CASSPTQRVNYGYTF,TGTGCCAGCAGCCCTACTCAACGGGTTAACTATGGCTACACCTTC
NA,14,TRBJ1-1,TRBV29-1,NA,CSVEAYKGDTEAFF,TGCAGCGTTGAAGCCTACAAGGGGGACACTGAAGCTTTCTTT
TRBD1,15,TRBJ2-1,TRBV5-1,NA,CASSSSGTEYNEQFF,TGCGCCAGCAGCTCTTCCGGGACAGAATACAATGAGCAGTTCTTC
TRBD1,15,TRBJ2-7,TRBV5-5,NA,CASRAPGQGGYEQYF,TGTGCCAGCAGAGCCCCGGGACAGGGGGGCTACGAGCAGTACTTC
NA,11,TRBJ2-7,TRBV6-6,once,CASSRGYEQYF,TGTGCCAGCAGTCGTGGGTACGAGCAGTACTTC